This T cell receptor beta chain is from a study of cytomegalovirus exposure and HLA in healthy donors. Researchers ran the PCR with 60 Vbeta and 13 Jbeta primers. This table comes from immunoSEQ multiplex PCR, and its TCRdb copy is limited to in-frame clones, with some not included. The sample holds around 19,000 clones, 84% seen once. Germline assignment: CDR1 SGHDN and CDR2 FVKESK. This CDR3 comprises 16 residues. The V segment lost 4 bases and the J segment 5 bases; nucleotides outside the gene matches: 11. This chain links TRBV14 with TRBJ2-1; TRBD1 agrees at 7 bases. Sequencing used PBMCs. This TCR derives from a human donor in good health. The CDR3 here is CASSRLAGTAHNEQFF. Here the CDR3 DNA reads TGTGCCAGCAGCCGCCTCGCAGGGACAGCCCACAATGAGCAGTTCTTC.